The source of this TCR beta chain is a study of regulatory T cells in long-lasting Graves disease. CDR3 size: 17 residues. Germline V gives CDR1 LNHDA, CDR2 SQIVND (reference sequence). Trimming removed 3 bases from V and 3 bases from J; junction bases left unmatched: 12. To make TCR beta libraries, researchers used iRepertoire HTBI primers and Arm-PCR of CDR3 regions. TCRdb reprocessed the multiplex PCR reads via MiXCR and lists one record per CDR3 protein. Seen here are 300,000 to 400,000 distinct CDR3 sequences, roughly a sixth observed once, and the top ten hold 20% to 25%. The time point is: newly diagnosed GD, antithyroid drugs for less than 3 months. With RNA extracted from PBMCs as input, the TCR library was made. The patients included were those that came from an endocrinology department in Xi'an, China. This clonotype was observed many times.

Source: peripheral blood mononuclear cells (PBMCs), taken at new diagnosis, from a patient treated with antithyroid drugs. The sequence was obtained from a female donor with Graves disease. The V and J genes are TRBV19 and TRBJ1-1, with TRBD1 matching 8 bases. CDR3 in DNA: TGTGCCAGTAGTATGTGGTCCCAGGGGGCGTCTGACACTGAAGCTTTCTTT. Translation gives CASSMWSQGASDTEAFF.